What follows is one T cell receptor beta chain and its context. Seattle patient enrollment occurred during active infection, with longitudinal follow-up thereafter. The sample belongs to a study of blood T cell repertoires in COVID-19. Profiled with immunoSEQ multiplex PCR; TCRdb holds only in-frame clones, not every one. The profile shows some 240,000 clones, around 86% of them singletons. V was cut by 4 bases and J by 3 bases, with 14 bases left in between. This CDR3 comprises 15 residues. CDR1 LGHDT and CDR2 YNNKEL come from the germline V gene (reference sequence). The V and J genes are TRBV3-1 (or the pseudogene TRBV3-2) and TRBJ2-3, with unresolved D. This receptor was obtained from a woman between 70 and 85 years old with COVID-19, enrolled during active disease. The sequencing sample was made of peripheral blood. CDR3 in amino acids: CASSLTSLRTDTQYF. The CDR3, as DNA: TGTGCCAGCAGCCTCACTTCCCTCCGGACAGATACGCAGTATTTT.